This T cell receptor (beta chain) derives from a study of OX40 agonist ivuxolimab in advanced cancers. Regarding the study as a whole: No determination was made of the antigen specificity of the expanded peripheral T cells.

Regarding this clone: Antigen unknown.

Trimming took off 6 bases at V and 1 base at J, with 9 bases between the two ends. The V gene's germline CDR1 is MNHEY and CDR2 SMNVEV (reference sequence). The CDR3 is made up of 13 amino acids. The protocol was immunoSEQ multiplex PCR, while the TCRdb copy is restricted to in-frame clones and leaves out a portion. In the table there are around 75,000 clones, approximately 80% of which are singletons. The source of this sequence is an adult with an advanced solid tumor such as melanoma, head and neck, liver or kidney cancer. Material: CD4+ or CD8+ T cells sorted from blood, obtained in a trial of the OX40 agonist ivuxolimab. The V call is TRBV27, the J call TRBJ2-5; D could derive from TRBD1 or TRBD2 (5 bases each). The CDR3: CASSHGGQETQYF. The CDR3 DNA follows: TGTGCCAGCAGCCATGGGGGCCAAGAGACCCAGTACTTC.